The 24 T cell receptor beta chains reported below all come from one sample, sequenced in a study of blood T cell repertoires in COVID-19. Repertoires were generated with immunoSEQ multiplex PCR, while TCRdb's copy carries only in-frame clones and drops some. Here the sample spans about 49,000 clones, about four fifths being singletons. Sequenced input: peripheral blood. The receptor source for this set is a woman of 80 years or more with COVID-19, enrolled during active disease.

This chain joins TRBV5-5 and TRBJ1-3; maybe TRBD1 (5 bases). Germline V CDR1 and CDR2: SGHKS, YYEKEE (reference sequence). This CDR3 comprises 15 residues. V lost 3 bases to trimming and J lost 0 bases, with 10 bases between them. The CDR3 bases are TGTGCCAGCAGCTCGACAGACAGCTCTGGAAACACCATATATTTT. As protein: CASSSTDSSGNTIYF.

The rearrangement links TRBV5-1 to TRBJ2-1, with 8 bases identical to TRBD2. The CDR3 sequence is 17 residues long. J lost 8 bases, V lost 0 bases, and 13 bases had no gene match. Germline V gene lookup returns CDR1 SGHRS and CDR2 YFSETQ. CDR3 residues: CASSLVVAGTWSHEQFF. CDR3 nucleotide sequence: TGCGCCAGCAGCTTGGTAGTAGCGGGGACGTGGTCCCATGAGCAGTTCTTC. The variable domain in full, completed from reference TRBV5-1 and TRBJ2-1, reads KAGVTQTPRYLIKTRGQQVTLSCSPISGHRSVSWYQQTPGQGLQFLFEYFSETQRNKGNFPGRFSGRQFSNSRSEMNVSTLELGDSALYLCASSLVVAGTWSHEQFFGPGTRLTVL.

The chain links TRBV7-2 to TRBJ2-3, with 13 bases identical to TRBD2. The CDR3 covers 17 residues. The V gene's germline CDR1 is SGHTA and CDR2 FQGNSA. After removal of 5 bases from V and 2 bases from J, the junction contained 7 bases not matched to a gene. Written as DNA, the CDR3 is TGTGCCAGCAGCAACCCGACTAGCGGGAGGTCCACAGATACGCAGTATTTT. It yields the protein CASSNPTSGRSTDTQYF.

This clone was counted only a few times. The V and J genes are TRBV27 and TRBJ1-5; D is perhaps TRBD1 (5 bases). Germline lookup yields CDR1 MNHEY and CDR2 SMNVEV (reference sequence). V was shortened by 7 bases and J by 2 bases, with 18 bases between the two germline ends. The CDR3 length is 16 residues. The CDR3 DNA is TGTGCCAGCACCGCTACCATGGGACTCCGCAATCAGCCCCAGCATTTT. Encoded protein: CASTATMGLRNQPQHF.

The chain couples TRBV3-1 (or the pseudogene TRBV3-2) to TRBJ1-1; D possibly corresponds to TRBD1 (6 bases). The germline V and J ends were trimmed by 7 bases and 4 bases, with 13 bases remaining between them. The germline CDR1 and CDR2 sequences are LGHDT and YNNKEL (reference sequence). The CDR3 spans 13 residues. The CDR3 loop is CASNGGPPTEAFF. The CDR3 nucleotides are TGTGCCAGCAACGGGGGGCCTCCCACTGAAGCTTTCTTT.

This clone has a single count. This chain joins TRBV7-8 and TRBJ2-7; 9 bases line up with TRBD1. This CDR3 is 16 amino acids long. The trim removed 6 bases at V and 1 base at J, leaving 10 bases unmatched. Germline loops: CDR1 SGHVS, CDR2 FQNEAQ. CDR3: CASRSRTGDGSYEQYF. The CDR3 DNA reads as TGTGCCAGCAGATCCCGGACAGGGGACGGGTCCTACGAGCAGTACTTC.

This clone was counted only a few times. The chain employs TRBV7-9 and TRBJ1-2; tentative D call: TRBD1 (5 bases). The germline CDR1 and CDR2 sequences are SEHNR and FQNEAQ (reference sequence). The CDR3 spans 13 residues. Trimming removed 6 bases from V and 3 bases from J, with 11 bases in between. This CDR3 reads CASRLQVDYGYTF. As DNA, the CDR3 is TGTGCCAGCAGACTACAGGTTGACTATGGCTACACCTTC.

The V call is TRBV11-2, the J call TRBJ1-2, with a possible D match to TRBD1 (5 bases). There are 13 residues in the CDR3. With 1 base removed from V and 5 bases from J, the gap between germline ends came to 8 bases. Germline V gene sequence: CDR1 SGHAT, CDR2 FQNNGV. Written as DNA, the CDR3 is TGTGCCAGCAGCTTAGGGGGCGAGTATGGCTACACCTTC. Protein sequence: CASSLGGEYGYTF.

The rearrangement joins TRBV19 to TRBJ2-1; 13 bases align to TRBD2. Trimming at V came to 7 bases and at J to 7 bases, leaving 4 bases not matched to a gene. Germline CDR1 and CDR2: LNHDA and SQIVND (reference sequence). The CDR3 has 14 residues. The CDR3 nucleotides are TGTGCCAGTATAGGACTAGCGGGAGTTAATGAGCAGTTCTTC. Encoded protein: CASIGLAGVNEQFF.

The rearrangement links TRBV19 to TRBJ1-3, with a weak D call TRBD1 (5 bases). The germline CDR1 and CDR2 sequences are LNHDA and SQIVND (reference sequence). CDR3 length: 15 amino acids. The V gene lost 5 bases and the J gene lost 4 bases, with 15 bases spanning the gap. The CDR3 coding sequence is TGTGCCAGTAGTTCGCTCCGCGGGGCCGGAAACACCATATATTTT. Translation gives CASSSLRGAGNTIYF.

The chain has TRBV5-4 and TRBJ2-3; 13 bases are a match to TRBD2. V was clipped by 4 bases and J by 5 bases; unmatched bases: 7. The germline V gene encodes CDR1 SGHNT and CDR2 YYREEE (reference sequence). CDR3 size: 16 residues. The CDR3 bases are TGTGCCAGCAGCAGCGGACTAGCGGGAGTTGAAGATACGCAGTATTTT. It yields the protein CASSSGLAGVEDTQYF.

This clone has a handful of counts. The rearrangement uses TRBV4-2 and TRBJ1-1; 7 positions match TRBD1. V gave up 5 bases and J gave up 3 bases; unmatched junction bases: 12. The CDR3 extends over 16 amino acids. CDR1 LGHNA and CDR2 YNFKEQ come from the germline V gene. This CDR3 reads CASSNSGTAGYTEAFF. In DNA form, the CDR3 reads TGTGCCAGCAGCAACTCCGGGACAGCGGGTTACACTGAAGCTTTCTTT.

This rearrangement joins TRBV7-2 to TRBJ1-2; 9 bases agree with TRBD1. The CDR3 sequence is 15 residues long. Germline CDR1 is SGHTA and CDR2 is FQGNSA. The V segment lost 1 base and the J segment 13 bases; nucleotides outside the gene matches: 13. The CDR3 DNA is TGTGCCAGCAGCTTAGGTCAGGACAGGGGAGGCCTCGGCACCTTC. Its protein product is CASSLGQDRGGLGTF.

This chain links TRBV4-2 with TRBJ2-3; D uncertain. The CDR3 loop spans 12 amino acids. Germline CDR1 and CDR2: LGHNA and YNFKEQ. Trimming removed 2 bases at V and 3 bases at J, with 3 bases between. CDR3 protein: CASSQLTDTQYF. The DNA for the CDR3 is TGTGCCAGCAGCCAACTGACAGATACGCAGTATTTT.

The chain has TRBV15 and TRBJ1-2, with D maybe TRBD1 (5 bases). V lost 0 bases and J lost 1, with 9 bases in between. The CDR3 sequence is 15 residues long. CDR1 LNHNV and CDR2 YYDKDF come from the germline V gene (reference sequence). CDR3 residues: CATSRDLGVNYGYTF. The CDR3 DNA sequence: TGTGCCACCAGCAGAGATCTAGGGGTTAACTATGGCTACACCTTC.

The chain couples TRBV5-1 to TRBJ2-5; 8 bases fit TRBD1. Germline-derived CDR1 and CDR2 are SGHRS and YFSETQ. Trimming cost V 0 bases and J 3 bases; bases outside gene matches: 7. The CDR3 totals 16 residues. The DNA for the CDR3 is TGCGCCAGCAGCTTGGCAGGACAGGGCCTCAAAGAGACCCAGTACTTC. Its translation: CASSLAGQGLKETQYF.

The chain's CDR3 is CASKRTYSTDTQYF. The CDR3 nucleotides read TGTGCCAGCAAGCGTACCTATAGCACAGATACGCAGTATTTT. This chain joins TRBV14 and TRBJ2-3, with D unresolved. V was pared by 7 bases and J by 0 bases, with 11 bases between. There are 14 residues in the CDR3. From germline, CDR1 is SGHDN and CDR2 FVKESK.

The chain combines TRBV3-1 (or the pseudogene TRBV3-2) with TRBJ2-7, with 10 bases identical to TRBD1. Trimming took 4 bases from V and 4 from J; bases not matched to a gene: 4. CDR1 LGHDT and CDR2 YNNKEL come from the germline V gene (reference sequence). The CDR3 runs 14 residues. This chain's CDR3 is CASSLPGQGYEQYF. The CDR3 DNA sequence: TGTGCCAGCAGCCTCCCGGGACAGGGGTACGAGCAGTACTTC.

The chain links TRBV24-1 to TRBJ2-1; possibly TRBD2 for D (6 bases). Trimming took 4 bases from V and 3 from J, leaving 15 bases between them. The germline gives CDR1 KGHDR, CDR2 SFDVKD. The CDR3 extends over 16 amino acids. The CDR3 DNA reads TGTGCCACCAGTGACCGGGGACTCGAGAGCTACAATGAGCAGTTCTTC. This encodes CATSDRGLESYNEQFF.

This clone has a handful of counts. The rearrangement uses TRBV7-8 and TRBJ2-7; no definite D call. CDR1 is SGHVS, CDR2 FQNEAQ, per germline. With 3 bases removed from V and 0 bases from J, the gap between germline ends came to 6 bases. The CDR3 loop spans 13 amino acids. The CDR3 bases are TGTGCCAGCAGCTTGGAGATCTCCTACGAGCAGTACTTC. As protein: CASSLEISYEQYF.

This clone occurred a few times. Other DNA sequences in this sample translate to the same CDR3. V usage is TRBV6-5 and J usage is TRBJ1-1, with no clear D. Trimming removed 7 bases at V and 1 base at J, with 10 bases between. The CDR3 loop spans 13 amino acids. CDR1 and CDR2 (germline): MNHEY, SVGAGI. CDR3: CASKKTGNTEAFF. The DNA for the CDR3 is TGTGCCAGCAAAAAAACGGGGAACACTGAAGCTTTCTTT.

V is TRBV4-1 and J is TRBJ2-7, with a weak D call TRBD2 (6 bases). This CDR3 contains 17 residues. CDR1 is MGHRA and CDR2 is YSYEKL in the germline V gene. Trimming removed 4 bases at V and 5 bases at J, with 24 bases between. CDR3 nucleotide sequence: TGCGCCAGCAGCCTCAGTGGCGGGACCTTCGGAGGCGACGAGCAGTACTTC. Translation gives CASSLSGGTFGGDEQYF.

The chain links TRBV6-6 to TRBJ1-1; D is unclear. The CDR3 sequence is 14 residues long. Trimming took 0 bases from V and 1 from J, leaving 6 bases between them. Germline CDR1 reads MNHNY; CDR2 reads SVGAGI (reference sequence). In DNA, the CDR3 is TGTGCCAGCAGTTACTCGGAGGGGAACACTGAAGCTTTCTTT. Protein: CASSYSEGNTEAFF.

This sequence joins TRBV18 and TRBJ2-1, with TRBD1 as a possible D gene (5 bases). Germline V lookup: CDR1 KGHSH, CDR2 LQKENI. V lost 0 bases, J lost 6 bases, and 18 bases lay in between. The length of the CDR3 is 17 residues. CDR3 in amino acids: CASSPPQGSITSNEQFF. The CDR3 DNA reads as TGTGCCAGCTCACCACCCCAGGGCAGTATAACGTCCAATGAGCAGTTCTTC.